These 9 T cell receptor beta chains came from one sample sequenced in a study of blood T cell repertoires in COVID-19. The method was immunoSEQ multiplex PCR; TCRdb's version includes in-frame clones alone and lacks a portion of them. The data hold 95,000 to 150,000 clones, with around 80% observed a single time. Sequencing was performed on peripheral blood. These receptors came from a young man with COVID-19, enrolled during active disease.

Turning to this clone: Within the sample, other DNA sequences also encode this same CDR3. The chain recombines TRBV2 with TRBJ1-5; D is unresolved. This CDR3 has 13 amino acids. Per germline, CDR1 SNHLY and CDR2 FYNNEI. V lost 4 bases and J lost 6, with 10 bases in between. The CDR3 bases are TGTGCCAGCAGTGCGAGTGAAAGTCAGCCCCAGCATTTT. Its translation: CASSASESQPQHF.

The DNA for the CDR3 is TGCGCCAGCAGCACCACTAGCGGACGGCTCTACAATGAGCAGTTCTTC. This encodes CASSTTSGRLYNEQFF. The chain has TRBV5-1 and TRBJ2-1, with 8 bases that match TRBD2. CDR1 is SGHRS, CDR2 YFSETQ, per germline. J was trimmed by 3 bases and V by 4 bases; bases with no gene match: 9. The CDR3 totals 16 residues.

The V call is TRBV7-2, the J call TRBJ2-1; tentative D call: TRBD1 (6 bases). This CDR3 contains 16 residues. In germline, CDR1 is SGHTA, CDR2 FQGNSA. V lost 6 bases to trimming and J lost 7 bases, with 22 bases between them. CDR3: CASSPRDNRVGNEQFF. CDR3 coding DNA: TGTGCCAGCAGTCCCCGGGACAACAGGGTGGGAAATGAGCAGTTCTTC.

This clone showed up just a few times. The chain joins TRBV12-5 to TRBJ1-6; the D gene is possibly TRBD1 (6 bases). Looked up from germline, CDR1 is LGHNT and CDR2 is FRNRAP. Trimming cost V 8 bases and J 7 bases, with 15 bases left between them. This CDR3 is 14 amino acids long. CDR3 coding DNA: TGTGCTAGTAGATTAGGGGGTGACAATTCACCCCTCCACTTT. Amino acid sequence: CASRLGGDNSPLHF.

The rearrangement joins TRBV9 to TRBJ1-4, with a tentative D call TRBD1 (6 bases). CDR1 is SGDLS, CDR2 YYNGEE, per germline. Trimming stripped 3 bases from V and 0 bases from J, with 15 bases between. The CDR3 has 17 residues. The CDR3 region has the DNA TGTGCCAGCAGCGGACAGGTAGAGATTGCAACTAATGAAAAACTGTTTTTT. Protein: CASSGQVEIATNEKLFF.

Written as DNA, the CDR3 is TGTGCCAGCAGCAAAGCGGCCAGGGTCTCCTACGAGCAGTACTTC. Translating gives CASSKAARVSYEQYF. V usage is TRBV21-1 and J usage is TRBJ2-7; the listed D gene, TRBD1, was not tested against the DNA. TRBV21-1 is tagged as a pseudogene. The CDR3 loop spans 15 amino acids.

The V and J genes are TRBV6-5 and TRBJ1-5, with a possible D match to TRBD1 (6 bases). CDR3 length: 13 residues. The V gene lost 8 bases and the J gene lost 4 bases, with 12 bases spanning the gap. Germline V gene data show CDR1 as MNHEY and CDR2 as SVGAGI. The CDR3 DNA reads TGTGCCAGCCTGCTACAGGGAAATCAGCCCCAGCATTTT. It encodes CASLLQGNQPQHF.

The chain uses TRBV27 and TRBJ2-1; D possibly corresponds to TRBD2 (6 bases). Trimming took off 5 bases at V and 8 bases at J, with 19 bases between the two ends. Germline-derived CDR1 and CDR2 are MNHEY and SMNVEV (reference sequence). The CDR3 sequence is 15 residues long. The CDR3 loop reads CASSPGLYRRDEQFF. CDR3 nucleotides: TGTGCCAGCAGTCCAGGACTATACCGGAGGGATGAGCAGTTCTTC.

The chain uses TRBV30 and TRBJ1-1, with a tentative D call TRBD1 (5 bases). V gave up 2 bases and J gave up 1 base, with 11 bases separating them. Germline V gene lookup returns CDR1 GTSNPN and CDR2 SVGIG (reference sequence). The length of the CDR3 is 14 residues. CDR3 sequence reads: CAWSHWGENTEAFF. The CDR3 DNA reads TGTGCCTGGAGTCACTGGGGGGAGAACACTGAAGCTTTCTTT.